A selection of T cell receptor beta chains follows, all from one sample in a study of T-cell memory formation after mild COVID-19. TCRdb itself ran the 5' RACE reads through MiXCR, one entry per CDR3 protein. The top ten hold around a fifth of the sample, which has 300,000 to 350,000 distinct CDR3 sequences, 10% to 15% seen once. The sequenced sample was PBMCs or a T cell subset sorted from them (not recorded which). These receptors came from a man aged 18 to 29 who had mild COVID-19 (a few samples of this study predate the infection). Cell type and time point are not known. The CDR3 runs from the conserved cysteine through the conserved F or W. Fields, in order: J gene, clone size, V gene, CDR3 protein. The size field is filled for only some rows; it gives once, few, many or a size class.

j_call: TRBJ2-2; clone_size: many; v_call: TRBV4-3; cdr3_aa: CASSQVGGGPGELFF
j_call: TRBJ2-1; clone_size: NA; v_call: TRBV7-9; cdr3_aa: CASSSVISEQFF
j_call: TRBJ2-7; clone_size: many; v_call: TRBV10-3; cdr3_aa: CAISPDTVGEQYF
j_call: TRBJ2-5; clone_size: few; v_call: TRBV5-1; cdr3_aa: CASSLTSSQETQYF
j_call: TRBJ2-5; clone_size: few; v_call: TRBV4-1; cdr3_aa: CASSQEGRGEETQYF
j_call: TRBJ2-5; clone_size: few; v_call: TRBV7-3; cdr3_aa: CASPAGDQETQYF
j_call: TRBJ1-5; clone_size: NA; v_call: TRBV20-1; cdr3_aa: CSARNIRDRGNQPQHF
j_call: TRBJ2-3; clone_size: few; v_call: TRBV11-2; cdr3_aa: CASSFGTESTDTQYF
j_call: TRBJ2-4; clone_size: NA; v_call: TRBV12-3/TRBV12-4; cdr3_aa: CASSLGGFKNIQYF
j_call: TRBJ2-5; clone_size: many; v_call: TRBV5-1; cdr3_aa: CASGLAGSGGGETQYF
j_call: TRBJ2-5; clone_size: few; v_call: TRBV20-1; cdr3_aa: CSAGDRGQETQYF
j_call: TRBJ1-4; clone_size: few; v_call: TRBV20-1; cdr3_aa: CSAEAWATNEKLFF
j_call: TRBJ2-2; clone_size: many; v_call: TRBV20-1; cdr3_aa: CSARLTASGELFF
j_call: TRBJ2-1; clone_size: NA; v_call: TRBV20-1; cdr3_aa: CSASGLAGSLEQFF
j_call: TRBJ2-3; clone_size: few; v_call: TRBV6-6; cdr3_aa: CASSYHGTSGGYTDTQYF
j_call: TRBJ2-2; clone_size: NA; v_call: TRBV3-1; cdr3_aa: CASSQAGGNTGELFF
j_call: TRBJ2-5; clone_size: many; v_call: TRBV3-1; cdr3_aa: CASSHGPSGGARRETQYF
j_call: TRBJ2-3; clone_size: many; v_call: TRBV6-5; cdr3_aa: CASSYGTADTQYF
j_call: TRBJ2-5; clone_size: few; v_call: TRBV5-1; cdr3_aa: CASSSREGGTETQYF
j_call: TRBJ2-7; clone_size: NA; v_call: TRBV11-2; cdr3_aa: CASSYGPDNEQYF
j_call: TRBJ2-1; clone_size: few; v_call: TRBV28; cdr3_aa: CASSLPGRGSSYNEQFF
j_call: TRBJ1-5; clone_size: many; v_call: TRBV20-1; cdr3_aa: CSARGQISNQPQHF
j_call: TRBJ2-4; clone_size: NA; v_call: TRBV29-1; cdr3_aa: CSVRQVAWDIQYF
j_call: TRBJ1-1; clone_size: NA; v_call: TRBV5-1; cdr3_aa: CASSSDRARGTEAFF
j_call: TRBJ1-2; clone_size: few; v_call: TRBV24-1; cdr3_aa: CATSDSRPWAGYTF
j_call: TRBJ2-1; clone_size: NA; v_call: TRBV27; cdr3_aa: CASSFRQPGTAQFF
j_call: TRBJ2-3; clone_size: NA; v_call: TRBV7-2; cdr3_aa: CASSLGPGLAGSYTQYF
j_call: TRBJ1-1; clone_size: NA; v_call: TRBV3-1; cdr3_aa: CASSSQGGHTEAFF